These 21 T cell receptor beta chains were all obtained from the same sample, sequenced in a study of neurological immune-mediated disorders. TCRdb called the 5' RACE reads again in MiXCR, with one record for every CDR3 protein. The repertoire holds around 53,000 distinct CDR3 sequences, with about 4.2% as singletons. Input material: PBMCs. Source of these receptors: a man over 45 with multiple sclerosis.

Many counts were recorded for this clonotype. This sequence joins TRBV27 and TRBJ2-5; D uncertain. V gave up 3 bases and J gave up 0 bases, with 5 bases separating them. Germline CDR1 is MNHEY and CDR2 is SMNVEV (reference sequence). This CDR3 comprises 13 residues. The CDR3 coding sequence is TGTGCCAGCAGTTTCACAGACCAAGAGACCCAGTACTTC. Protein product: CASSFTDQETQYF.

This clonotype was seen ten or more times. The gene calls are TRBV5-1 and TRBJ1-1; 9 bases agree with TRBD1. Germline loops: CDR1 SGHRS, CDR2 YFSETQ. V shed 4 bases, J shed 0 bases, and the junction held 4 bases outside the gene matches. The CDR3 has 15 residues. CDR3 region: CASSTRQGVNTEAFF. The CDR3 DNA follows: TGCGCCAGCAGCACCAGACAGGGGGTGAACACTGAAGCTTTCTTT.

This clonotype has ten or more counts. This chain links TRBV28 with TRBJ2-3, with D perhaps matching TRBD2 (6 bases). Germline V CDR1 and CDR2: MDHEN, SYDVKM. The CDR3 extends over 16 amino acids. With 5 bases removed from V and 0 bases from J, the gap between germline ends came to 15 bases. CDR3 protein: CASSATGVFSTDTQYF. The CDR3, as DNA: TGTGCCAGCAGTGCCACGGGGGTTTTCAGCACAGATACGCAGTATTTT. Variable domain in full (rest from reference TRBV28 and TRBJ2-3): DVKVTQSSRYLVKRTGEKVFLECVQDMDHENMFWYRQDPGLGLRLIYFSYDVKMKEKGDIPEGYSVSREKKERFSLILESASTNQTSMYLCASSATGVFSTDTQYFGPGTRLTVL.

This clonotype was detected ten times or more. The chain links TRBV5-5 to TRBJ2-1, with D perhaps matching TRBD1 (6 bases). Trimming pared 5 bases from V and 6 bases from J, leaving 18 bases between. The CDR3 loop spans 15 amino acids. Looked up from germline, CDR1 is SGHKS and CDR2 is YYEKEE (reference sequence). Written as DNA, the CDR3 is TGTGCCAGCAGGGGGGCCGGACGCCCTAGCAATGAGCAGTTCTTC. It is translated as CASRGAGRPSNEQFF.

The chain couples TRBV28 to TRBJ2-3; D unclear. V lost 8 bases, J lost 6 bases, and 6 bases lay in between. CDR1 and CDR2 from the germline V gene are MDHEN and SYDVKM. There are 10 residues in the CDR3. The CDR3 DNA sequence: TGTGCCAGCGGGTCTGATACGCAGTATTTT. Translation gives CASGSDTQYF.

This clonotype was seen repeatedly, ten times or more. In DNA form, the CDR3 reads TGCAGCGTTCCGGCCGGGGGAACGAACACTGAAGCTTTCTTT. Amino acid sequence: CSVPAGGTNTEAFF. The V and J genes are TRBV29-1 and TRBJ1-1; D might be TRBD1 (5 bases). The CDR3 sequence is 14 residues long. The germline V gene has CDR1 SQVTM and CDR2 ANQGSEA. V was pared by 5 bases and J by 1 base, with 14 bases between. Combining the CDR3 with reference TRBV29-1 and TRBJ1-1 gives the whole variable domain SAVISQKPSRDICQRGTSLTIQCQVDSQVTMMFWYRQQPGQSLTLIATANQGSEATYESGFVIDKFPISRPNLTFSTLTVSNMSPEDSSIYLCSVPAGGTNTEAFFGQGTRLTVV.

This clonotype was detected many times. The chain links TRBV7-2 to TRBJ2-7; D is possibly TRBD1 (6 bases). The CDR3 is 14 amino acids. The V gene's germline CDR1 is SGHTA and CDR2 FQGNSA. V was clipped by 3 bases and J by 1 base, with 10 bases between them. CDR3 nucleotides: TGTGCCAGCAGCTTTGACAGGTCATCCTACGAGCAGTACTTC. Translation: CASSFDRSSYEQYF.

This clonotype was counted between two and nine times. This rearrangement joins TRBV21-1 to TRBJ2-3; the table's D call of TRBD1 was not tested on the DNA. TRBV21-1 is a pseudogene locus. The CDR3 is 17 residues long. This CDR3 reads CASSKDPDSIGTDTQYF. The DNA for the CDR3 is TGTGCCAGCAGCAAAGATCCGGACAGTATCGGCACAGATACGCAGTATTTT.

This clonotype has a count of ten or more. The chain uses TRBV28 and TRBJ1-1, with D possibly matching TRBD1 (5 bases). V was trimmed by 5 bases and J by 0 bases, leaving 16 bases between them. Germline lookup yields CDR1 MDHEN and CDR2 SYDVKM. The CDR3 extends over 16 amino acids. The CDR3 bases are TGTGCCAGCAGTCGGCCGGGGGTATGGGTGAACACTGAAGCTTTCTTT. Amino acids: CASSRPGVWVNTEAFF.

There are many counts of this clonotype. The chain is built from TRBV5-1 and TRBJ1-2; a possible D gene is TRBD1 (6 bases). V gave up 4 bases and J gave up 12 bases, with 22 bases separating them. Germline V gene data show CDR1 as SGHRS and CDR2 as YFSETQ. The CDR3 is 14 residues long. The CDR3 DNA reads TGCGCCAGCAGCCCCAGACAGGACCCGAAGAGTGACACCTTC. This translates into CASSPRQDPKSDTF.

J is TRBJ1-4 and V is TRBV6-6; possible D gene TRBD1, 5 bases. This CDR3 has 16 residues. CDR1 and CDR2 from the germline V gene are MNHNY and SVGAGI (reference sequence). Trimming pared 5 bases from V and 5 bases from J, leaving 18 bases between. This CDR3 reads CASSDTRGPHNEKLFF. The CDR3, as DNA: TGTGCCAGCAGTGACACTCGGGGACCACACAATGAAAAACTGTTTTTT.

This clonotype was seen at least ten times. One end of the junction varies from germline; a read error may be responsible. CDR3 region: CAISESWSDNSPLNF. CDR3 bases: TGTGCCATCAGTGAGTCGTGGTCAGATAATTCACCCCTCAACTTT. V gene TRBV10-3 combines with J gene TRBJ1-6; D gene uncertain. Per germline, CDR1 ENHRY and CDR2 SYGVKD. The CDR3 is 15 residues long.

Only a few counts were recorded for this clonotype. The CDR3 here is CAISERGNTEAFF. DNA of the CDR3: TGTGCCATCAGTGAAAGGGGGAACACTGAAGCTTTCTTT. The chain uses TRBV10-3 and TRBJ1-1, with D possibly being TRBD1 (5 bases). Germline V gene lookup returns CDR1 ENHRY and CDR2 SYGVKD. Deletions cut 3 bases from V and 1 base from J, with 6 bases between. The CDR3 is made up of 13 amino acids.

Note on this clonotype: A read error is possible here, since a much larger clone lies one base away. This rearrangement joins TRBV5-1 to TRBJ2-7, with D unclear. V was clipped by 0 bases and J by 7 bases, with 14 bases between them. Germline V CDR1 and CDR2: SGHRS, YFSETQ. CDR3 length: 14 residues. DNA of the CDR3: TGCGCCAGCAGCTTGGAACGAACTTGGGGTGAGCAGTACTTC. Its protein product is CASSLERTWGEQYF.

This clonotype was counted ten times or more. V is TRBV29-1 and J is TRBJ1-1; D is undetermined. The V end lost 4 bases, the J end lost 0 bases, and 0 bases lay between the germline ends. This CDR3 is 10 amino acids long. From germline, CDR1 is SQVTM and CDR2 ANQGSEA. The CDR3 here is CSVVNTEAFF. CDR3 in DNA: TGCAGCGTTGTGAACACTGAAGCTTTCTTT.

This clonotype was detected only a few times. The germline gene is not matched at one end of the junction; a read error may be the cause. CDR3 nucleotide sequence: TGTGCCAGCAACCGGGCAGGGCACCAGCCCCAGAATTTT. This sequence encodes CASNRAGHQPQNF. The chain recombines TRBV2 with TRBJ1-5; D is possibly TRBD1 (5 bases). CDR3 length: 13 residues. Germline loops: CDR1 SNHLY, CDR2 FYNNEI.

In this sample, this clonotype turned up many times. The rearrangement joins TRBV6-5 to TRBJ2-1; TRBD2 is a possible D gene (6 bases). The CDR3 contains 13 residues. Germline lookup yields CDR1 MNHEY and CDR2 SVGAGI. V was clipped by 6 bases and J by 12 bases, with 18 bases between them. CDR3 bases: TGTGCCAGCAGCTACGGAGGGAACGGTGGGCAGTTCTTC. Its translation: CASSYGGNGGQFF.

This clonotype was observed many times. The J gene is TRBJ1-2, the V gene TRBV30; no clear D. The length of the CDR3 is 13 residues. V was trimmed by 2 bases and J by 2 bases, leaving 9 bases between them. CDR1 GTSNPN and CDR2 SVGIG come from the germline V gene (reference sequence). The CDR3 DNA sequence: TGTGCCTGGAGTAGGGATTTGAACTATGGCTACACCTTC. Residues: CAWSRDLNYGYTF.

Many counts were recorded for this clonotype. The rearrangement uses TRBV15 and TRBJ2-1; 8 positions agree with TRBD1. The CDR3 contains 15 residues. Trimming took 1 base from V and 8 from J; bases not matched to a gene: 7. CDR1 is LNHNV, CDR2 YYDKDF, per germline (reference sequence). The CDR3 DNA is TGTGCCACCAGCAGAGTACGACAGGGGAGCGATGAGCAGTTCTTC. Its protein is CATSRVRQGSDEQFF.

This clonotype was recorded at least ten times. The rearrangement joins TRBV5-1 to TRBJ2-7; 10 bases line up with TRBD1. This CDR3 contains 14 residues. V lost 3 bases and J lost 1; bases outside the gene matches: 1. In germline, CDR1 is SGHRS, CDR2 YFSETQ. CDR3 DNA sequence: TGCGCCAGCAGCTGGACAGGGGGGTCCTACGAGCAGTACTTC. Translated: CASSWTGGSYEQYF.

This clonotype came up many times. V gene TRBV21-1 combines with J gene TRBJ2-5; TRBD2 is the table's D call, not checked against the DNA. TRBV21-1 is a documented pseudogene. CDR3 size: 12 residues. This chain's CDR3 is CASTRPGGTQYF. The CDR3 coding sequence is TGTGCCAGCACTAGACCCGGAGGGACCCAGTACTTC.